The TCR beta chain described here comes from a study of blood T cell repertoires in COVID-19 (dated by TCRdb to 2019 to 2021). A note on the overall study: Samples from collaborators originated in the United States, Italy and Spain and spanned both the acute and convalescent phases of COVID-19. The samples were drawn from the first 160 participants of the ongoing ImmuneRACE study and from 1,254 subjects provided by 6 global collaborators. Subjects who had been exposed to COVID-19, were actively infected with it, or had recovered from it provided the deeply sampled blood TCRbeta repertoires that made up the dataset. The repertoires were released in a freely available public database meant as a resource for research on the immune response to SARS-CoV-2. The material from the prospective study consisted of cDNA or gDNA derived from T cells, B-cell-depleted T cells, or PBMCs. A de-identified subject ID, COVID-19 status, age in years and sex were almost always included in the sample metadata. Where available, HLA class I and class II types were taken from metadata supplied by the sample provider and were not determined by assay-based typing. Study-wide findings and limitations: The amount of clinical and demographic metadata varied by source and participant and was provided uncurated.

Participants in the prospective study were aged about 18 to 100 years, lived in about two dozen United States geographic areas, and enrolled through a virtual design. Cohort assignment in the prospective study relied on participant-reported clinical history from a screening survey and a study questionnaire. Exposed participants had been in contact, within 2 weeks of entering the study, with a person who had a PCR-confirmed or clinician-diagnosed case of COVID-19. In the prospective study, whole blood, serum and a nasopharyngeal or oropharyngeal swab were collected from each participant by mobile phlebotomists. Additional blood draws and questionnaires over an approximately two-month period could optionally be provided by prospective study participants. Before DNA extraction, blood samples from the prospective study were shipped at room temperature or frozen. Regarding this clone: The antigen this receptor binds is unknown. It has no much larger one-base neighbor in the sample; base qualities were not kept.

TCRbeta CDR3 regions were amplified from genomic DNA by means of the immunoSEQ Assay, a bias-controlled multiplex PCR. Under the source paper's analysis protocol: The number of nucleated cells in each sample was estimated by amplification of reference gene primers within the assay. To quantify the absolute abundance of each unique TCRbeta CDR3 rearrangement, sequence reads were collapsed and filtered. For each sample, productive Simpson clonality was calculated by taking the square root of Simpson's diversity index across productive rearrangements. TCRdb retrieved this table from immuneACCESS and kept in-frame rearrangements only. Not all clones are present; in checked studies, unresolved V genes account for under half, and no reason is known for the remainder. That table furnishes V, J and clone size, whereas the DNA furnished D and trimming. Recorded for this sample are about 430,000 clones; more than 70% of them occurred a single time. About 1.5% of the sample rests with the top ten.

The sample taken for sequencing was PBMCs or T cells enriched from blood (not recorded which). This receptor was taken from a woman younger than 35 who had been exposed to COVID-19.

CDR3 loop: CASSDTKGEKLFF. The nucleotide sequence reads as follows: TGTGCCAGCAGTGACACCAAGGGGGAAAAACTGTTTTTT. This chain joins TRBV2 to TRBJ1-4; perhaps TRBD1 is the D gene, with 5 bases matching. The CDR3 numbers 13 residues from cysteine through phenylalanine. Only CDR3 DNA remains: 39 bases, in frame from the first base. In the germline V gene, CDR1 corresponds to SNHLY and CDR2 to FYNNEI. V was cut back by 3 bases and J by 8 bases, leaving a gap of 10 bases between them.